The 8 T cell receptor beta chains in this list originate from one sample, sequenced in a study of blood T cell repertoires in COVID-19. Some clones are missing from TCRdb's copy, which holds only in-frame ones; the method was immunoSEQ multiplex PCR. The repertoire has around 290,000 clones, approximately 88% of them found once; the top ten carry approximately 1.5%. Sequenced material: PBMCs or T cells enriched from blood (not recorded which). These receptors were collected from a woman aged 40 to 50 who had recovered from COVID-19.

This clone was seen only once. V and J are TRBV6-2 or TRBV6-3 and TRBJ2-3; TRBD2 matches 11 bases. Germline V lookup: CDR1 MNHEY, CDR2 SVGEGT. The ends lost 1 base at V and 5 bases at J; junction bases unmatched: 5. The CDR3 spans 16 residues. The DNA for the CDR3 is TGTGCCAGCAGTTACTTGCCCGGGACTAGCGGAGATACGCAGTATTTT. This translates into CASSYLPGTSGDTQYF.

This CDR3 reads CASSVVGTGGTEAFF. CDR3 sequence (DNA): TGTGCCAGCAGCGTAGTGGGGACAGGGGGGACTGAAGCTTTCTTT. The chain uses TRBV9 and TRBJ1-1, with 11 bases that match TRBD1. The CDR3 has 15 amino acids. From germline, CDR1 is SGDLS and CDR2 YYNGEE. With V trimmed by 0 bases and J by 5 bases, 3 bases remained unmatched.

The rearrangement links TRBV2 to TRBJ1-3; D unclear. Trimming pared 1 base from V and 0 bases from J, leaving 10 bases between. This CDR3 is 16 amino acids long. The V gene's germline CDR1 is SNHLY and CDR2 FYNNEI. CDR3 residues: CASSEGQAFSGNTIYF. DNA for the CDR3: TGTGCCAGCAGTGAAGGGCAGGCCTTCTCTGGAAACACCATATATTTT.

The CDR3 here is CAWGVGTGLYTF. CDR3 sequence (DNA): TGTGCCTGGGGGGTAGGGACAGGACTTTACACCTTC. The genes are TRBV30 and TRBJ1-2; 8 bases are a match to TRBD1. J lost 11 bases, V lost 5 bases, and 10 bases had no gene match. The CDR3 has 12 amino acids. CDR1 and CDR2 (germline): GTSNPN, SVGIG (reference sequence).

J is TRBJ2-7 and V is TRBV3-1 (or the pseudogene TRBV3-2); the match to TRBD2 covers 9 bases. The CDR3 is 17 amino acids. Per germline, CDR1 LGHDT and CDR2 YNNKEL (reference sequence). V shed 0 bases and J 5 bases; nucleotides not matched to a gene: 11. As DNA, the CDR3 is TGTGCCAGCAGCCAAGAACTCCGCGGGAGGGCCCGCAACGAGCAGTACTTC. Translated, it gives CASSQELRGRARNEQYF.

V usage is TRBV20-1 and J usage is TRBJ1-4; D remains unclear. The CDR3 is 13 amino acids. Germline V gene data show CDR1 as DFQATT and CDR2 as SNEGSKA (reference sequence). V gave up 3 bases and J gave up 4 bases, with 9 bases separating them. CDR3 nucleotide sequence: TGCAGTGCTAGTTCCGGGTTTAATGAAAAACTGTTTTTT. As protein: CSASSGFNEKLFF.

The J gene is TRBJ2-7, the V gene TRBV5-4; TRBD1 agrees at 10 bases. Trimming took 1 base from V and 5 from J; bases not matched to a gene: 6. The CDR3 is 15 amino acids. Looked up from germline, CDR1 is SGHNT and CDR2 is YYREEE (reference sequence). The chain's CDR3 is CASSLTGTGDNEQYF. The DNA for the CDR3 is TGTGCCAGCAGCTTGACCGGGACAGGGGACAACGAGCAGTACTTC.

The rearrangement joins TRBV6-5 to TRBJ2-3; maybe TRBD2 (6 bases). The CDR3 spans 14 residues. Germline CDR1 MNHEY, CDR2 SVGAGI. Trimming shortened V by 7 bases and J by 2 bases, and 13 bases separated the two germline ends. The CDR3 is CASKMSGYTDTQYF. The CDR3 nucleotides read TGTGCCAGCAAGATGAGCGGGTACACAGATACGCAGTATTTT.